The clone carrying this T cell receptor beta chain has at least ten counts. This sample includes further DNA sequences coding for the same CDR3. In the authors' workflow: Scientists estimated how many nucleated cells there were by amplifying reference gene primers. Repertoires were generated with immunoSEQ multiplex PCR, while TCRdb's copy carries only in-frame clones and drops some. The V and J calls and clone size were taken over from that table, and D and trimming were inferred from the DNA. Here the sample spans around 130,000 clones, roughly four fifths being singletons. This sample is part of a study of blood T cell repertoires in COVID-19. Overall study context: PBMCs, B-cell-depleted T cells, or T cells were the source of the cDNA or gDNA that made up the material.

Germline V gene data show CDR1 as LNHDA and CDR2 as SQIVND (reference sequence). This CDR3 has 13 amino acids. With V trimmed by 5 bases and J by 8 bases, 7 bases remained unmatched. The chain joins TRBV19 to TRBJ1-2, with 8 bases aligning to TRBD1. The TCR comes from a man aged 40-50 years with active or convalescent COVID-19. The material sequenced was peripheral blood. This CDR3 reads CASSSRGPEGYTF. The CDR3 DNA reads as TGTGCCAGTAGTTCCAGGGGGCCCGAAGGCTACACCTTC.